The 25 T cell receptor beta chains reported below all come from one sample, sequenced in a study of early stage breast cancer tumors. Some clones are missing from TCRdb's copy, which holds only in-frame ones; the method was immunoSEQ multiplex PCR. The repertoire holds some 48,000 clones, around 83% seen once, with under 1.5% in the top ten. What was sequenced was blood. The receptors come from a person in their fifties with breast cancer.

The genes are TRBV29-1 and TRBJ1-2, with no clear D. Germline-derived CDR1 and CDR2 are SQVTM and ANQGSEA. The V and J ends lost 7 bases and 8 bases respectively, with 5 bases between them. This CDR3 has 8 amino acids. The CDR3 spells CSARGYTF. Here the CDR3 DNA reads TGCAGCGCTAGAGGCTACACCTTC. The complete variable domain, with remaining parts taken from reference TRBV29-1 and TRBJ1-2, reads SAVISQKPSRDICQRGTSLTIQCQVDSQVTMMFWYRQQPGQSLTLIATANQGSEATYESGFVIDKFPISRPNLTFSTLTVSNMSPEDSSIYLCSARGYTFGSGTRLTVV.

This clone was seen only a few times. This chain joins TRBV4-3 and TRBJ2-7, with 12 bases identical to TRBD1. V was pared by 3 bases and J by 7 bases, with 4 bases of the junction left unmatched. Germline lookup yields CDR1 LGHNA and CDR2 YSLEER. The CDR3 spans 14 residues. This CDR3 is CASSQGQGAEEQYF. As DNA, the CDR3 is TGCGCCAGCAGCCAGGGACAGGGGGCAGAAGAGCAGTACTTC.

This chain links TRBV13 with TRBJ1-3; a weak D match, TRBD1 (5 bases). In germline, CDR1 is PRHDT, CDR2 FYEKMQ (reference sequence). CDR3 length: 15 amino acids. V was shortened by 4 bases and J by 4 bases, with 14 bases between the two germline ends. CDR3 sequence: CASSSSGALGNTIYF. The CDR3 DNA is TGTGCCAGCAGCTCCTCCGGGGCTTTGGGAAACACCATATATTTT. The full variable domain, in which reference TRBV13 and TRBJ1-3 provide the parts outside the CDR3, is AAGVIQSPRHLIKEKRETATLKCYPIPRHDTVYWYQQGPGQDPQFLISFYEKMQSDKGSIPDRFSAQQFSDYHSELNMSSLELGDSALYFCASSSSGALGNTIYFGEGSWLTVV.

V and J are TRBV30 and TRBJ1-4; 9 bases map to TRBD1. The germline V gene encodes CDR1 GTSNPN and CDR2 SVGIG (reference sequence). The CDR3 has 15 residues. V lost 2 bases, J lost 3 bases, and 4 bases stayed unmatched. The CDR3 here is CAWSKDRGANEKLFF. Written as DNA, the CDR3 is TGTGCCTGGAGTAAAGACAGGGGGGCTAATGAAAAACTGTTTTTT.

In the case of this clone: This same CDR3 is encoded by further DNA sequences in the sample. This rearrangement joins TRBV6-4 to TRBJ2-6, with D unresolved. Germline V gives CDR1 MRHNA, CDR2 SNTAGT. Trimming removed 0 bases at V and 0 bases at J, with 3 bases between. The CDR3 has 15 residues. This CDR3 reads CASSDSSSGANVLTF. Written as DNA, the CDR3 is TGTGCCAGCAGTGACTCTAGCTCTGGGGCCAACGTCCTGACTTTC.

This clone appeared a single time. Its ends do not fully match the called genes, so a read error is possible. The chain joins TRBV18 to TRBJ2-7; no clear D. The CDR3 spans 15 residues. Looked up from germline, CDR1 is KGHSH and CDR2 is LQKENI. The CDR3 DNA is TGTGCCAGCTCGCCCTTGGGGTCCCTCTCCTCCGAGCAGTACTTC. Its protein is CASSPLGSLSSEQYF.

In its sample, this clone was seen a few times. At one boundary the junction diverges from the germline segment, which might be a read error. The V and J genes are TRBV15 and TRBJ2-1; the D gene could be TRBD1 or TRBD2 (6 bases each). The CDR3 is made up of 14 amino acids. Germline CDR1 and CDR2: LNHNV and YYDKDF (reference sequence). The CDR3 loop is CAISIERGPREQFF. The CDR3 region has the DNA TGTGCCATCAGCATCGAACGGGGGCCAAGAGAGCAGTTCTTC. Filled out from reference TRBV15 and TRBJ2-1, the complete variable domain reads DAMVIQNPRYQVTQFGKPVTLSCSQTLNHNVMYWYQQKSSQAPKLLFHYYDKDFNNEADTPDNFQSRRPNTSFCFLDIRSPGLGDTAMYLCAISIERGPREQFFGPGTRLTVL.

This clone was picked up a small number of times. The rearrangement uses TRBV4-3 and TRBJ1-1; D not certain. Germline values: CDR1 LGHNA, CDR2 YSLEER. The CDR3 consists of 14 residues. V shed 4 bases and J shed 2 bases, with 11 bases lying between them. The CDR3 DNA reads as TGCGCCAGCAGCCGAGACGTGGGTAACACTGAAGCTTTCTTT. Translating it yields CASSRDVGNTEAFF.

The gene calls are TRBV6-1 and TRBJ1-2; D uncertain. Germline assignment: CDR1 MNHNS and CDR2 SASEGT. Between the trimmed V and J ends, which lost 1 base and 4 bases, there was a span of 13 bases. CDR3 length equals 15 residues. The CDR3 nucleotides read TGTGCCAGCAGTGAAGGCTTCCTCGTGAGCTATGGCTACACCTTC. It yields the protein CASSEGFLVSYGYTF.

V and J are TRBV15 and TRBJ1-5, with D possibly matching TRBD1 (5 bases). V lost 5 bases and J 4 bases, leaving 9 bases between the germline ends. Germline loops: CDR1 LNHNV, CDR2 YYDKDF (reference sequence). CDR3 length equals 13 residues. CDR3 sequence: CATSQGYNQPQHF. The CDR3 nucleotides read TGTGCCACCAGCCAGGGATATAATCAGCCCCAGCATTTT.

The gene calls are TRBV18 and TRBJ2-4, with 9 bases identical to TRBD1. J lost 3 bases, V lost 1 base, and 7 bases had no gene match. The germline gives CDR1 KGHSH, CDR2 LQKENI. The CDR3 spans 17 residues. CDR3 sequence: CASSPRDRESGKNIQYF. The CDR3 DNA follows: TGTGCCAGCTCACCACGGGACAGGGAGAGCGGCAAAAACATTCAGTACTTC.

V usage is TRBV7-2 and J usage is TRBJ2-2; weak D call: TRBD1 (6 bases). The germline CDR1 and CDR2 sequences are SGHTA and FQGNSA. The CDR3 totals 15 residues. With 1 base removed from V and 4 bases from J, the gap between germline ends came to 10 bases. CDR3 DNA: TGTGCCAGCAGCTTAGTCCCCAGGGGCACCGGGGAGCTGTTTTTT. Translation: CASSLVPRGTGELFF.

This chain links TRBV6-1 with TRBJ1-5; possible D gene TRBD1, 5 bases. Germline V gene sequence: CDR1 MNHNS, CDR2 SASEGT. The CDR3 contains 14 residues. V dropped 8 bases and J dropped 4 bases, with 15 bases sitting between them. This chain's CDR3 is CASHTRWGNQPQHF. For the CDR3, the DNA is TGTGCCAGCCACACACGGTGGGGGAATCAGCCCCAGCATTTT.

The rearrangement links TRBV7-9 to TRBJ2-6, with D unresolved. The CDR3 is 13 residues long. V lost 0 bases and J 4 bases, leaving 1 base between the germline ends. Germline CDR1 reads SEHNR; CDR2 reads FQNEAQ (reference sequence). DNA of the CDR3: TGTGCCAGCAGCTTAGCGGGGGCCAACGTCCTGACTTTC. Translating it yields CASSLAGANVLTF.

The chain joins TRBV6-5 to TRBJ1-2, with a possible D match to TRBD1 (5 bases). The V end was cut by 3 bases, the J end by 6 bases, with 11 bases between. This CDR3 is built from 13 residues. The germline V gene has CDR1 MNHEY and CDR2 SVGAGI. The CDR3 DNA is TGTGCCAGCAGTTATACAGGTTCGCATGGCTACACCTTC. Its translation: CASSYTGSHGYTF.

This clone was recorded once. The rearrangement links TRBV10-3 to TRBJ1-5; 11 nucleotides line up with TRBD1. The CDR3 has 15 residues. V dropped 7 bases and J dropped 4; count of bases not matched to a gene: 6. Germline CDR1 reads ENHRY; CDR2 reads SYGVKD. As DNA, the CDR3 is TGTGCCATCAAAGCCGGGACAGGGGGAAATCAGCCCCAGCATTTT. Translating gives CAIKAGTGGNQPQHF.

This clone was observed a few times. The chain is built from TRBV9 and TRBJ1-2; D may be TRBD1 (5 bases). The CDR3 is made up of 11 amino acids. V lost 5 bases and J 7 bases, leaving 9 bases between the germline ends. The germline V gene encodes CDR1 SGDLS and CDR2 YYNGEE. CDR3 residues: CASRGGGGYTF. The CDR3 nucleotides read TGTGCCAGCAGGGGGGGTGGTGGCTACACCTTC.

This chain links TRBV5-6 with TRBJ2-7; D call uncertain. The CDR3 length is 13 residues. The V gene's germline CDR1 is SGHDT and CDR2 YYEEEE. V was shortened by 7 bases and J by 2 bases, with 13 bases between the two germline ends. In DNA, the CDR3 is TGTGCCAGCTCTCGTGATGTAACCTACGAGCAGTACTTC. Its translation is CASSRDVTYEQYF.

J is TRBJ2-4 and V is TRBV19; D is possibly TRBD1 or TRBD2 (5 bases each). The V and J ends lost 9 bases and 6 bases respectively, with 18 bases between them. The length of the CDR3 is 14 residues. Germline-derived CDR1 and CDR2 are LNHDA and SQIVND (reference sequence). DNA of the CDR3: TGTGCCAGACCCCCACGGGGCAACCGAAACATTCAGTACTTC. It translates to CARPPRGNRNIQYF.

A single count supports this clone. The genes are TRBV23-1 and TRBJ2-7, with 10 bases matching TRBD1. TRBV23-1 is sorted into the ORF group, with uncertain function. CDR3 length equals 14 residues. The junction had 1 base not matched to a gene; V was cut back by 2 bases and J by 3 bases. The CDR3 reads CASSQRDRGYEQYF. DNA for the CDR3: TGCGCCAGCAGTCAAAGGGACAGGGGCTACGAGCAGTACTTC.

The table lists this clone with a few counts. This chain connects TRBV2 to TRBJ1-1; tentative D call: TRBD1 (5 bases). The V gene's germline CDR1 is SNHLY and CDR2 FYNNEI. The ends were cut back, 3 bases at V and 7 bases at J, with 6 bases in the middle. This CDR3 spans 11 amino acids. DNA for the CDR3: TGTGCCAGCAGTGACGACAGTGAAGCTTTCTTT. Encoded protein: CASSDDSEAFF.

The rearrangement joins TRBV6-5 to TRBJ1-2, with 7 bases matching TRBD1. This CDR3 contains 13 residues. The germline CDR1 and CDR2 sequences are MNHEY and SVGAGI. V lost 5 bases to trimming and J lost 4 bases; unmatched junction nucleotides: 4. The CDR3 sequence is CASSTRQGYGYTF. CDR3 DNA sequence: TGTGCCAGCAGTACCCGACAGGGCTATGGCTACACCTTC.

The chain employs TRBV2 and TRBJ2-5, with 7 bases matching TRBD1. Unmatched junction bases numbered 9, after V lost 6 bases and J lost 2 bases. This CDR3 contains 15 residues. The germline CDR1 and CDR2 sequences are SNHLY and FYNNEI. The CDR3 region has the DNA TGTGCCAGCAGCCCCTCAGGGACAGAGCAAGAGACCCAGTACTTC. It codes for CASSPSGTEQETQYF.

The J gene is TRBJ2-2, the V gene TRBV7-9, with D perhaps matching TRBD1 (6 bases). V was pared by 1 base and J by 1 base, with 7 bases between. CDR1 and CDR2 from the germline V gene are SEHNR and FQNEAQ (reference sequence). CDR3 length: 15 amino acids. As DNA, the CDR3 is TGTGCCAGCAGCTTAGTACAGGGGAACACCGGGGAGCTGTTTTTT. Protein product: CASSLVQGNTGELFF.

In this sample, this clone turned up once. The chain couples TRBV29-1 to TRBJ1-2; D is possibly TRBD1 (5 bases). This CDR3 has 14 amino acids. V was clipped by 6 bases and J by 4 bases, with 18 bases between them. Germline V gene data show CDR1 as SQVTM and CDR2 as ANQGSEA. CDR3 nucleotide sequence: TGCAGCGTAGCCGAGGGGTTGTCTCTCTATGGCTACACCTTC. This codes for CSVAEGLSLYGYTF.